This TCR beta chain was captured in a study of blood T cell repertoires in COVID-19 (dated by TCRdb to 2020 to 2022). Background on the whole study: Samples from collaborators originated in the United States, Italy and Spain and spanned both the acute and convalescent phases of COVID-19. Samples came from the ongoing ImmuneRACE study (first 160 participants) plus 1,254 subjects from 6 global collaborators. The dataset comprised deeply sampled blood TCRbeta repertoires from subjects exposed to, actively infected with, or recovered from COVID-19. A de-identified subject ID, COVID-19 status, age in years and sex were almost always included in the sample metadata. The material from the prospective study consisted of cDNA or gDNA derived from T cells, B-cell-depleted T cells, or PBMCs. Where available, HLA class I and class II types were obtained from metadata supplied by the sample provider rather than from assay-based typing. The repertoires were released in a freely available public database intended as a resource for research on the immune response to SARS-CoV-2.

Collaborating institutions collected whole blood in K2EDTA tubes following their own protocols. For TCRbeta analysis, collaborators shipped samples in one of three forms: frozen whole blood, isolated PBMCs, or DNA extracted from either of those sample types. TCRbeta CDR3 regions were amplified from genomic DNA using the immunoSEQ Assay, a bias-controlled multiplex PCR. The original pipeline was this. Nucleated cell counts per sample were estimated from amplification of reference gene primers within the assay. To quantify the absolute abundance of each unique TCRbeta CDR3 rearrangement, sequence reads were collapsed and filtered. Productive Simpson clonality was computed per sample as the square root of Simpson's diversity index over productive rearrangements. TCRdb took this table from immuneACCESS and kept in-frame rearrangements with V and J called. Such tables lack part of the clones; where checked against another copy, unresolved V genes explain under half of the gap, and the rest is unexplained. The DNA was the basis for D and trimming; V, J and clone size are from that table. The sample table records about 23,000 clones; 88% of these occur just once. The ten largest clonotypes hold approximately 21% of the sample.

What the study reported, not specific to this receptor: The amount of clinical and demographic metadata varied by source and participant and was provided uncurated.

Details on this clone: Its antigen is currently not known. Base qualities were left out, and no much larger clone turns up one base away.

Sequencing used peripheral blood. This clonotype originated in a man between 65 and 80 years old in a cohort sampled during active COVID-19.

The nucleotides read TGTGCCAGCAGTCTCGGACAAGGCGGCTACACCTTC. This codes for CASSLGQGGYTF. In this chain, TRBV28 is recombined with TRBJ1-2; tentative D gene TRBD1, with 5 bases matching. V and J are truncated by 5 bases and 8 bases respectively, leaving an intervening sequence of 12 bases. The CDR3, cysteine through phenylalanine, is 12 amino acids long. This entry keeps only the CDR3 DNA: 36 bases, framed from base 1. The germline V gene sets CDR1 to MDHEN and CDR2 to SYDVKM.